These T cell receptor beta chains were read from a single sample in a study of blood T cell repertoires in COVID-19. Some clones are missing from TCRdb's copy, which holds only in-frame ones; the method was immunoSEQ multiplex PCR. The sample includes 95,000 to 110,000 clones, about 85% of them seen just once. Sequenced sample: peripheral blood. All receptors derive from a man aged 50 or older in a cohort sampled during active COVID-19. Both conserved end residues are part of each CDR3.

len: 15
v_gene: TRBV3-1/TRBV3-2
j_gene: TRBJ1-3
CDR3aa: CASSRQTASGNTIYF

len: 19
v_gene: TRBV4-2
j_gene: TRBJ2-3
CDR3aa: CASSQDWVLGGAHTDTQYF

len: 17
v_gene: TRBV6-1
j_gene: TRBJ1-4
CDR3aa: CASREGQGVRTNEKLFF

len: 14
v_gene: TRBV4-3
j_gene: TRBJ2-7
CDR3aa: CASSHRTGSYEQYF

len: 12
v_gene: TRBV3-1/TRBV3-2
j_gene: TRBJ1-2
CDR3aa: CASSQDTGGYTF

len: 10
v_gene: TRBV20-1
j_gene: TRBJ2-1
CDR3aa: CSAGTMEQFF

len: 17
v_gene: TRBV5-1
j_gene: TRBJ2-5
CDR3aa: CASLPGLAGSYQETQYF

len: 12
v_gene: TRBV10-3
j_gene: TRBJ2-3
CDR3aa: CATGTLTDTQYF

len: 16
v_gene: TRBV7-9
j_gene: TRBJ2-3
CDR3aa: CASSLSGTGYTDTQYF

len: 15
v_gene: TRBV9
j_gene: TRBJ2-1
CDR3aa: CASSVVQDPGNEQFF

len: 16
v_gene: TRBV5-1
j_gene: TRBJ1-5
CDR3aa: CASSLVPRGSGQPQHF

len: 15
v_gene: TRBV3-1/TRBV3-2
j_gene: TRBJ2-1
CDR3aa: CASSRGLAGGGEQFF

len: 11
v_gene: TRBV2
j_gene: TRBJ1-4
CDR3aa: CASRLEEKLFF

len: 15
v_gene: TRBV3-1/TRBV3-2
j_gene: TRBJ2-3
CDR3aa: CASSHLGGGADTQYF

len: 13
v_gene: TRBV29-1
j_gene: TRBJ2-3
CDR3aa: CSVPRGGPDTQYF

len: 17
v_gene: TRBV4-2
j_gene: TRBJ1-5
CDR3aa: CASSPSEQPRTNQPQHF

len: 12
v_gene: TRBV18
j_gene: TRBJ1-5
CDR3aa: CASSPGGLPQHF

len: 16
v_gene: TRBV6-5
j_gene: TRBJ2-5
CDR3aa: CASSSGLAGVQETQYF

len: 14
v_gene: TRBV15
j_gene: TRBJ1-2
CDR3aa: CATSNGQGGYGYTF

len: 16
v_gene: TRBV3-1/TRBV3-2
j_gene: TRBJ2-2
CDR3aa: CASRRTGTENTGELFF

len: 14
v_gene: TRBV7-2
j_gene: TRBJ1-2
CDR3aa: CASSPPWGVEGYTF

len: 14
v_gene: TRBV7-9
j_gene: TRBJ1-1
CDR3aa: CASSTETGVTEAFF

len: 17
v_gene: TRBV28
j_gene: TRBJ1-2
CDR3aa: CASSPPLGQGAVYGYTF

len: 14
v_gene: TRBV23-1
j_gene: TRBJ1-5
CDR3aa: CASFPRQSHQPQHF

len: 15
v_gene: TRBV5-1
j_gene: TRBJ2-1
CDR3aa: CASSSRTASYNEQFF

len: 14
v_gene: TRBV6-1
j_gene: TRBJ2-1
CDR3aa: CASSEGGAYNEQFF

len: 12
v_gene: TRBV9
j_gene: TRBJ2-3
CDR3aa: CASSVLADTQYF

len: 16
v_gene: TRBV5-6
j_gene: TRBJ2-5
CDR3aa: CASSVLIAGGQETQYF

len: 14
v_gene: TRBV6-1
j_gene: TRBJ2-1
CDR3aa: CASSEAGGYNEQFF

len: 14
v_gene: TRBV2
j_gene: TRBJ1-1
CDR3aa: CASSEGFMNTEAFF

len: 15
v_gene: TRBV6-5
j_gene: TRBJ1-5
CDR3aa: CASSYSTQANQPQHF

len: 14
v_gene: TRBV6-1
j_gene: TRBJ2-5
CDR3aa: CASSEGTSGETQYF

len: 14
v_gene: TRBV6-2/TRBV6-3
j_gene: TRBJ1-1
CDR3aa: CASSSPQLNTEAFF

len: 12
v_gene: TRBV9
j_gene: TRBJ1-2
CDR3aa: CASSVISGGYTF